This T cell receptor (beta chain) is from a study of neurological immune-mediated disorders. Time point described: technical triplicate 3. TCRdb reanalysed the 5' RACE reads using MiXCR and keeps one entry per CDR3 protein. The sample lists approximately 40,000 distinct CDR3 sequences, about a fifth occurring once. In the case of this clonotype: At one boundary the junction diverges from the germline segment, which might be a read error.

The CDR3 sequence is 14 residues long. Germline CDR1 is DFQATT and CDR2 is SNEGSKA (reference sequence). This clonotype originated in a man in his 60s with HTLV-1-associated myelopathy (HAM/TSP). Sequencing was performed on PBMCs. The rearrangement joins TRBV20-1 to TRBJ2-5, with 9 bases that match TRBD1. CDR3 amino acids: CSSRGGQGQETQYF. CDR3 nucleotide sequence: TGCAGTTCTAGGGGGGGACAGGGTCAAGAGACCCAGTACTTC.